The clone carrying this T cell receptor (beta chain) was detected only a few times. The antigen remains undetermined. MiXCR, run by TCRdb on the 5' RACE reads, gives a single entry per CDR3 protein. The table has 350,000 to 450,000 distinct CDR3 sequences, 20% to 25% seen once. The germline CDR1 and CDR2 sequences are SGHKS and YYEKEE (reference sequence). The V gene lost 4 bases and the J gene lost 7 bases, with 18 bases spanning the gap. The CDR3 extends over 14 amino acids. This entry comes from a study of CD8 T cells in ankylosing spondylitis. Study results and caveats: The authors reported significant enrichment of disease-linked clones in matched ankylosing spondylitis synovial fluid.

V gene TRBV5-5 combines with J gene TRBJ2-7, with D possibly being TRBD1 (5 bases). Material: blood, either unsorted or a sorted T cell fraction (not recorded which). The sequence was collected from a male donor with ankylosing spondylitis or in good health (not recorded which). Here the CDR3 reads CASSPGSSRVEQYF. The CDR3 nucleotides are TGTGCCAGCAGCCCAGGCAGTTCCAGGGTTGAGCAGTACTTC.